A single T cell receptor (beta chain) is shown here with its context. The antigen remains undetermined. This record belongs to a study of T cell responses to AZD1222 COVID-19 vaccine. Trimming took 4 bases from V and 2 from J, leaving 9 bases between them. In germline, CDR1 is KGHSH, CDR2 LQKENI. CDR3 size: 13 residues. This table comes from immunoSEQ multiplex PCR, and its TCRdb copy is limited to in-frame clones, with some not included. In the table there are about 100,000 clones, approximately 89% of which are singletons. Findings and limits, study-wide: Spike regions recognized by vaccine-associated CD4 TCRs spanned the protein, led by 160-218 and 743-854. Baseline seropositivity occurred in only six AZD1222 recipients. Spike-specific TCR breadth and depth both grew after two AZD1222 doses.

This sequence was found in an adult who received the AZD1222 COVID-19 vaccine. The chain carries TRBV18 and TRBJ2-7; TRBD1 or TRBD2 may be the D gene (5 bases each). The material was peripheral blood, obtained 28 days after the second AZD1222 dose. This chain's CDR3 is CASSRDGTYEQYF. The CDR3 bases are TGTGCCAGCTCACGGGACGGAACCTACGAGCAGTACTTC.